What follows is one T cell receptor (beta chain) and its context. With V trimmed by 10 bases and J by 7 bases, 7 bases remained unmatched. The CDR3 covers 13 residues. Germline V gives CDR1 LNHDA, CDR2 SQIVND (reference sequence). This sample is part of a study of blood T cell repertoires in COVID-19. For the study at large: PBMCs, B-cell-depleted T cells, or T cells were the source of the cDNA or gDNA that made up the material.

As processed by the authors: Amplification of reference gene primers was used by the study to estimate nucleated cell counts. TCRdb keeps only in-frame clones here, not all; method: immunoSEQ multiplex PCR. That table supplies the V and J calls and clone size; D and trimming were determined from the DNA. Found here are 130,000 or so clones, roughly 80% of them singletons; the top ten hold 2% to 3%. The receptor comes from a man between 40 and 49 years old with acute COVID-19. Sample: PBMCs or T cells enriched from blood (not recorded which). The genes are TRBV19 and TRBJ1-5; the match to TRBD1 covers 10 bases. CDR3 protein: CATEDRGGQPQHF. The CDR3 bases are TGTGCCACCGAGGACAGGGGGGGGCAGCCCCAGCATTTT. Variable domain in full (rest from reference TRBV19 and TRBJ1-5): DGGITQSPKYLFRKEGQNVTLSCEQNLNHDAMYWYRQDPGQGLRLIYYSQIVNDFQKGDIAEGYSVSREKKESFPLTVTSAQKNPTAFYLCATEDRGGQPQHFGDGTRLSIL.